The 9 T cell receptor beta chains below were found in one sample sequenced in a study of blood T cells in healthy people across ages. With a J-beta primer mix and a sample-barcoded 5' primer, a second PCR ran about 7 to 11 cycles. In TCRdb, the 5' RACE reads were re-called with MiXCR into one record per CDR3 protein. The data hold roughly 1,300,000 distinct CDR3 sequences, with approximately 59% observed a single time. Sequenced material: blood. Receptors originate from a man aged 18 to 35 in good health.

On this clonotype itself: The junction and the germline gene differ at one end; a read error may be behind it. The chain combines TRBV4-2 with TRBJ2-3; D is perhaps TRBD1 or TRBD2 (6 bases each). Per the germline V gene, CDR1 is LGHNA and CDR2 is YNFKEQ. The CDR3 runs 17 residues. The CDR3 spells CASSQDSYGGHTDAQYF. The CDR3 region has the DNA TGTGCCAGCAGCCAAGATAGTTACGGGGGCCATACAGATGCGCAGTATTTT.

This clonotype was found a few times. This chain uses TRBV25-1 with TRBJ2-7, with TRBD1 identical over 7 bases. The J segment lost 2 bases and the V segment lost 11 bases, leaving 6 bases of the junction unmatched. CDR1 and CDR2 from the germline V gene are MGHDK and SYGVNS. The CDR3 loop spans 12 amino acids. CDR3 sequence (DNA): TGTGCCGGACAGGATCCAGCCTACGAGCAGTACTTC. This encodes CAGQDPAYEQYF.

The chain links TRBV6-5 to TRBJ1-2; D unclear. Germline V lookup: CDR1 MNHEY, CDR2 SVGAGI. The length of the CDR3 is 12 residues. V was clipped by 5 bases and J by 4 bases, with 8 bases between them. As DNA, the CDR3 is TGTGCCAGCAGTACGGGCCGCTATGGCTACACCTTC. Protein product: CASSTGRYGYTF.

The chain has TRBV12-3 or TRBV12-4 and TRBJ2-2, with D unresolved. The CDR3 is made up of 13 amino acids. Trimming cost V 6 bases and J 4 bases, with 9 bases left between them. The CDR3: CASSRRPTGELFF. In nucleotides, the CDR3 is TGTGCCAGCAGCCGCCGCCCCACCGGGGAGCTGTTTTTT.

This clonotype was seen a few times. CDR3 residues: CSARFLGGDPYEQYF. CDR3 DNA sequence: TGCAGTGCTAGATTTTTGGGGGGAGACCCCTACGAGCAGTACTTC. The V call is TRBV20-1, the J call TRBJ2-7; D is perhaps TRBD2 (6 bases). Germline CDR1 DFQATT, CDR2 SNEGSKA (reference sequence). Trimming took 2 bases from V and 2 from J, leaving 16 bases between them. CDR3 length: 15 amino acids.

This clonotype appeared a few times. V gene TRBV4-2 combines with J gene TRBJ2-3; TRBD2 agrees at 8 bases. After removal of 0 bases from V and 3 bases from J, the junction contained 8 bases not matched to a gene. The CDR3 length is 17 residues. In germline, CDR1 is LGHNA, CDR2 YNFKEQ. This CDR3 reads CASSQEDGGARTDTQYF. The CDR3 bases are TGTGCCAGCAGCCAAGAGGACGGGGGGGCGCGTACAGATACGCAGTATTTT.

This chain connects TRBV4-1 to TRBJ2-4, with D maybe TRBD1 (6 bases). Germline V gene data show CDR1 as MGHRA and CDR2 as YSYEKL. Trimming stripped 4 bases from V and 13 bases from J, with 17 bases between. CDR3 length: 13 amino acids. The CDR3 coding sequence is TGCGCCAGCAGCCGACCGGGACACCACGGGCAGTACTTC. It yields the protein CASSRPGHHGQYF.

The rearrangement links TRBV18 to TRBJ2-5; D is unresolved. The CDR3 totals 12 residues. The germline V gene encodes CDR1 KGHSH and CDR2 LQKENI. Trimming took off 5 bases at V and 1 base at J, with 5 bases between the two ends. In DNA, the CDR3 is TGTGCCAGCTCATGGGCCCAAGAGACCCAGTACTTC. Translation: CASSWAQETQYF. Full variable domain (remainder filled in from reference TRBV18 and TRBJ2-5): NAGVMQNPRHLVRRRGQEARLRCSPMKGHSHVYWYRQLPEEGLKFMVYLQKENIIDESGMPKERFSAEFPKEGPSILRIQQVVRGDSAAYFCASSWAQETQYFGPGTRLLVL.

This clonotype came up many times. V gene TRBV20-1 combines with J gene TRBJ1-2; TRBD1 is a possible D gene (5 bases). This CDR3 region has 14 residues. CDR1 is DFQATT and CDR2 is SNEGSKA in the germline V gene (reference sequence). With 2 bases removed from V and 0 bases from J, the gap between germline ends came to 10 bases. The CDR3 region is CSARSGQANYGYTF. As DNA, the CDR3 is TGCAGTGCTAGATCGGGGCAAGCTAACTATGGCTACACCTTC.